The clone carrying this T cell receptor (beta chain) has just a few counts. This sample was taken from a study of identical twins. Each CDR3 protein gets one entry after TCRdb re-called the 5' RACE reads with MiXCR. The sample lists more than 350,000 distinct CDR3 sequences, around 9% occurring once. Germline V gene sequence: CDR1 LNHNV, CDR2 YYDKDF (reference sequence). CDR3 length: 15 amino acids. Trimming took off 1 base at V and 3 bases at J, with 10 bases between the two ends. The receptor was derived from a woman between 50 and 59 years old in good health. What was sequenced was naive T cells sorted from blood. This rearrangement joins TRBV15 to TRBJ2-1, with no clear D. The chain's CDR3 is CATSRGEAIYNEQFF. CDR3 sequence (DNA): TGTGCCACCAGCAGAGGAGAAGCAATCTACAATGAGCAGTTCTTC.